This T cell receptor (beta chain) comes out of a study of T cells after yellow fever vaccination. The germline gives CDR1 GTSNPN, CDR2 SVGIG (reference sequence). V gave up 2 bases and J gave up 2 bases, with 9 bases separating them. This CDR3 spans 14 amino acids. A single record per CDR3 protein comes from TCRdb applying MiXCR to the 5' RACE reads. The sample consists of approximately 300,000 distinct CDR3 sequences, about 10% of them appearing once. The sample in question was CD4+ T cells sorted from PBMCs, obtained 45 days after the yellow fever booster vaccination. The chain carries TRBV30 and TRBJ2-2; tentatively, D is TRBD1 or TRBD2 (5 bases each). The source of this sequence is a man between 18 and 29 years old who received the YFV17D yellow fever vaccine. CDR3 DNA sequence: TGTGCCTGGAGTTTGGGGGTAAACACCGGGGAGCTGTTTTTT. It encodes CAWSLGVNTGELFF. Supplemented by reference TRBV30 and TRBJ2-2, the full variable domain reads SQTIHQWPATLVQPVGSPLSLECTVEGTSNPNLYWYRQAAGRGLQLLFYSVGIGQISSEVPQNLSASRPQDRQFILSSKKLLLSDSGFYLCAWSLGVNTGELFFGEGSRLTVL.